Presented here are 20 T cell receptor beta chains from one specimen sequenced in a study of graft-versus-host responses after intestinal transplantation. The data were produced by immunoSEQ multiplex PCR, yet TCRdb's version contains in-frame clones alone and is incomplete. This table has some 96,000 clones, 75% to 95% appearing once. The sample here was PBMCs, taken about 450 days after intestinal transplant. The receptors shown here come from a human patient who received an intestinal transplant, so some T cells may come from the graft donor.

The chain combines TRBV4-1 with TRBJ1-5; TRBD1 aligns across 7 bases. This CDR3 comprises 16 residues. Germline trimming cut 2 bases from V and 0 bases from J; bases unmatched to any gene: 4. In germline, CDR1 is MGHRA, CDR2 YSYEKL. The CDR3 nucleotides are TGCGCCAGCAGCCAACGGACAGGCAATAGCAATCAGCCCCAGCATTTT. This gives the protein CASSQRTGNSNQPQHF.

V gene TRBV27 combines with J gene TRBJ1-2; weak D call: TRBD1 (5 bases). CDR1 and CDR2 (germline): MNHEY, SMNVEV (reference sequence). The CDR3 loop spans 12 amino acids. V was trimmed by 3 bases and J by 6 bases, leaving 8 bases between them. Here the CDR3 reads CASSLRGDGYTF. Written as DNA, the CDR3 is TGTGCCAGCAGTTTGCGGGGGGATGGCTACACCTTC.

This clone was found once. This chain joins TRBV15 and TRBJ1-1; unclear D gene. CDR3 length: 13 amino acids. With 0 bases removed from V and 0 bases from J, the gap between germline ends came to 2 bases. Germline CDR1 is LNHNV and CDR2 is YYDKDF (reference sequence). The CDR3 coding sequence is TGTGCCACCAGCAGAGATGTGAACACTGAAGCTTTCTTT. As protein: CATSRDVNTEAFF.

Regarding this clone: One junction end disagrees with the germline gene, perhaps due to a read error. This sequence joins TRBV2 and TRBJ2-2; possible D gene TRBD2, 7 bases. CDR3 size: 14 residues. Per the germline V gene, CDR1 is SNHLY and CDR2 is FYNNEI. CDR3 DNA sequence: TGTGCCAGCGTCGGGGGGCTCTACACCGGGGAGCTGGTTTTT. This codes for CASVGGLYTGELVF.

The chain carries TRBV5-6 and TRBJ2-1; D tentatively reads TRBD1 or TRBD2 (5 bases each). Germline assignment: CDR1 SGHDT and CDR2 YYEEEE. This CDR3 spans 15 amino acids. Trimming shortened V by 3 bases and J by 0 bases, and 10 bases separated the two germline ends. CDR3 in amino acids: CASSWGPSSYNEQFF. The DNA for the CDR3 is TGTGCCAGCAGCTGGGGACCGAGCTCCTACAATGAGCAGTTCTTC.

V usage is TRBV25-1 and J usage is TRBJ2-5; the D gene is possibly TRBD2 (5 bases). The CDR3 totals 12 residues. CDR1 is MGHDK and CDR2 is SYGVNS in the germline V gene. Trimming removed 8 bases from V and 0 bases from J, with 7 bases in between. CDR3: CASPGYQETQYF. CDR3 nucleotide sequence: TGTGCCAGCCCGGGGTACCAAGAGACCCAGTACTTC.

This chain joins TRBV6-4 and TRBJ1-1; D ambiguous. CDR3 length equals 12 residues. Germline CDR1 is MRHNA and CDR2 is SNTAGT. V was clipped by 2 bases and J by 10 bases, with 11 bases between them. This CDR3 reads CASSDGFSGAFF. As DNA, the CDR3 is TGTGCCAGCAGTGACGGTTTTTCGGGAGCTTTCTTT.

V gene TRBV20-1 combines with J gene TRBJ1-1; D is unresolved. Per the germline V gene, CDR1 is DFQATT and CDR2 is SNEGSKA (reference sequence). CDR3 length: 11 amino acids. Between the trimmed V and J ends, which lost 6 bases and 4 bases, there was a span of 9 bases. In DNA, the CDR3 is TGCAGTGCCCCTTGGCCCACTGAAGCTTTCTTT. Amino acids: CSAPWPTEAFF.

The chain's CDR3 is CASSRAGTGRSVSPLHF. CDR3 nucleotide sequence: TGTGCCAGCAGCCGAGCCGGGACAGGGCGGTCGGTTTCACCCCTCCACTTT. The chain links TRBV7-9 to TRBJ1-6; 9 bases match TRBD1. Germline V lookup: CDR1 SEHNR, CDR2 FQNEAQ (reference sequence). Trimming at V came to 5 bases and at J to 9 bases, leaving 14 bases not matched to a gene. The CDR3 length is 17 residues.

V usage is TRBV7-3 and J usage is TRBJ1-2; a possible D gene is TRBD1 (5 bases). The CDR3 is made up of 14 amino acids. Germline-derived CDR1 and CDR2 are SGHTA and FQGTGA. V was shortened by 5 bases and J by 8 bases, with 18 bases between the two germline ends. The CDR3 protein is CASSPIGTDGGYTF. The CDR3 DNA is TGTGCCAGCAGCCCCATCGGGACCGATGGGGGCTACACCTTC.

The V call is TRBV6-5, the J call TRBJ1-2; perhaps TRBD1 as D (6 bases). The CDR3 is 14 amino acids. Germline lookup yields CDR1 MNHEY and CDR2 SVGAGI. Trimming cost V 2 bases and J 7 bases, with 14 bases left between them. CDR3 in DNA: TGTGCCAGCAGTTACACTTCCCGGACAGCTGGCTACACCTTC. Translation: CASSYTSRTAGYTF.

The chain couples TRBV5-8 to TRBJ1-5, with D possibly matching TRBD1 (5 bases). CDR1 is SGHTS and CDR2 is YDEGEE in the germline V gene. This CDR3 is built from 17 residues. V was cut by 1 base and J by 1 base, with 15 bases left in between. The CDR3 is CASSLFPGGGSNQPQHF. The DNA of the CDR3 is TGTGCCAGCAGCTTGTTCCCCGGGGGTGGGAGCAATCAGCCCCAGCATTTT.

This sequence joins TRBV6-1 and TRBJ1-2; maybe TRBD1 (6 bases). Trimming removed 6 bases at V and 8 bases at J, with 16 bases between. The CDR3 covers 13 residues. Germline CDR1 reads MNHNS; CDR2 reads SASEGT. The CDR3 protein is CASSGQPPRGYTF. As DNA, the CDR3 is TGTGCCAGCAGCGGACAGCCGCCTCGAGGCTACACCTTC.

CDR3 amino acids: CASSFGGLSNQPQHF. For the CDR3, the DNA is TGTGCCAGCAGTTTCGGGGGGCTTAGCAATCAGCCCCAGCATTTT. The chain employs TRBV28 and TRBJ1-5; weak D call: TRBD1 (6 bases). Trimming took 3 bases from V and 0 from J, leaving 9 bases between them. From germline, CDR1 is MDHEN and CDR2 SYDVKM. This CDR3 comprises 15 residues.

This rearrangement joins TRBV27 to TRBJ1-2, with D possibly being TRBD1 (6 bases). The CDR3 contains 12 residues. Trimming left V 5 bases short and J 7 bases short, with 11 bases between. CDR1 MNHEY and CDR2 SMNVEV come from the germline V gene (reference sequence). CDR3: CASSPRGAGYTF. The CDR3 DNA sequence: TGTGCCAGCAGTCCCAGGGGTGCTGGCTACACCTTC.

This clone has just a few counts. CDR3 region: CASSDLAGGNEQFF. In nucleotides, the CDR3 is TGTGCCAGCAGTGACTTAGCGGGGGGCAATGAGCAGTTCTTC. The chain recombines TRBV6-4 with TRBJ2-1; 10 positions agree with TRBD2. Germline loops: CDR1 MRHNA, CDR2 SNTAGT. There are 14 residues in the CDR3. V shed 1 base and J 6 bases; nucleotides not matched to a gene: 0.

DNA for the CDR3: TGTGCCAGCACGGGGTTACTCTACGAGCAGTACTTC. Encoded protein: CASTGLLYEQYF. This chain connects TRBV6-1 to TRBJ2-7; TRBD2 might be the D (5 bases). V was shortened by 7 bases and J by 3 bases, with 10 bases between the two germline ends. Germline-derived CDR1 and CDR2 are MNHNS and SASEGT. The CDR3 extends over 12 amino acids.

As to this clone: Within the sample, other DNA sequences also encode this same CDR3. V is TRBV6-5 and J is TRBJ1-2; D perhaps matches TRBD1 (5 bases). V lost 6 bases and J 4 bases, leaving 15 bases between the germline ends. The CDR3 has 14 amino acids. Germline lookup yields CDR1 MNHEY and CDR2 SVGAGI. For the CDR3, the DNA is TGTGCCAGCAGCTATGACAGCAACCTCTATGGCTACACCTTC. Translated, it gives CASSYDSNLYGYTF.

DNA of the CDR3: TGTGCTAGTGGTTTGGAAGAGGGCCTGAAGGCTTTCTTT. This encodes CASGLEEGLKAFF. V usage is TRBV12-5 and J usage is TRBJ1-1; D uncertain. Germline values: CDR1 LGHNT, CDR2 FRNRAP. There are 13 residues in the CDR3. Trimming left V 1 base short and J 11 bases short, with 14 bases between.

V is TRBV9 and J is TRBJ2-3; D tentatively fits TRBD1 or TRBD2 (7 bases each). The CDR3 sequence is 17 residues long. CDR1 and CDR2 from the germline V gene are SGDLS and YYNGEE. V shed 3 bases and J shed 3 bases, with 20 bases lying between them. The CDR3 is CASSAGGASGITDTQYF. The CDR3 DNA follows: TGTGCCAGCAGCGCAGGGGGGGCTAGCGGAATTACAGATACGCAGTATTTT.